The 19 T cell receptor beta chains below all came from one sample that was sequenced in a study of CD8+ T cells in alopecia areata. Treatment given: oral pan-JAK inhibitor, 5-10 mg twice daily. Once RNA had been extracted, it was reverse transcribed into cDNA to act as the sequencing template. Here immunoSEQ multiplex PCR was the method, and the copy in TCRdb shows in-frame clones only, minus some. This table holds 150,000 to 200,000 clones, roughly 60% found once. Sequences were derived from CD4+ T cells sorted from blood, sampled at week 24, from a patient treated with tofacitinib. These receptors were obtained from a human donor with alopecia areata.

This clone has a count of ten or more. The chain recombines TRBV27 with TRBJ2-5; no definite D call. Per germline, CDR1 MNHEY and CDR2 SMNVEV (reference sequence). CDR3 size: 14 residues. Between the trimmed V and J ends, which lost 7 bases and 2 bases, there was a span of 14 bases. The CDR3 here is CASMRLGRQETQYF. The CDR3 DNA follows: TGTGCCAGCATGAGGTTGGGCCGACAAGAGACCCAGTACTTC.

This clone came up once. The rearrangement links TRBV15 to TRBJ1-5; D remains unclear. Trimming cost V 2 bases and J 4 bases, with 6 bases left between them. The CDR3 extends over 13 amino acids. Germline CDR1 LNHNV, CDR2 YYDKDF (reference sequence). The DNA of the CDR3 is TGTGCCACCAGCAGACAGGTTAATCAGCCCCAGCATTTT. Translation: CATSRQVNQPQHF.

The chain carries TRBV5-4 and TRBJ2-6; D is undetermined. V lost 0 bases, J lost 5 bases, and 12 bases lay in between. Germline V gene lookup returns CDR1 SGHNT and CDR2 YYREEE (reference sequence). The CDR3 spans 16 residues. The CDR3 nucleotides are TGTGCCAGCAGCTTGGAGGCGGCTTCCTGGGCCAACGTCCTGACTTTC. This encodes CASSLEAASWANVLTF. The full variable domain, its missing parts supplied by reference TRBV5-4 and TRBJ2-6, is ETGVTQSPTHLIKTRGQQVTLRCSSQSGHNTVSWYQQALGQGPQFIFQYYREEENGRGNFPPRFSGLQFPNYSSELNVNALELDDSALYLCASSLEAASWANVLTFGAGSRLTVL.

The chain uses TRBV4-3 and TRBJ1-1; tentatively, D is TRBD1 (5 bases). V was clipped by 0 bases and J by 7 bases, with 12 bases between them. Germline lookup yields CDR1 LGHNA and CDR2 YSLEER. This CDR3 region has 14 residues. The CDR3 protein is CASSQDRGGVEAFF. The CDR3 nucleotides are TGCGCCAGCAGCCAAGATCGGGGAGGGGTTGAAGCTTTCTTT.

There are a few counts of this clone. This chain connects TRBV2 to TRBJ2-2; D is perhaps TRBD1 (6 bases). The V gene's germline CDR1 is SNHLY and CDR2 FYNNEI. This CDR3 comprises 15 residues. With 6 bases removed from V and 4 bases from J, the gap between germline ends came to 15 bases. The CDR3 here is CASSDHTGFTGELFF. In nucleotides, the CDR3 is TGTGCCAGCAGCGACCATACAGGGTTCACCGGGGAGCTGTTTTTT.

The table lists this clone with a few counts. The rearrangement links TRBV29-1 to TRBJ1-1, with D possibly matching TRBD1 (6 bases). V dropped 7 bases and J dropped 2 bases, with 11 bases sitting between them. CDR3 length: 12 amino acids. The germline gives CDR1 SQVTM, CDR2 ANQGSEA. In DNA, the CDR3 is TGCAGCGCAGGGGATTCCAACACTGAAGCTTTCTTT. Translating it yields CSAGDSNTEAFF. The full variable domain, in which reference TRBV29-1 and TRBJ1-1 provide the parts outside the CDR3, is SAVISQKPSRDICQRGTSLTIQCQVDSQVTMMFWYRQQPGQSLTLIATANQGSEATYESGFVIDKFPISRPNLTFSTLTVSNMSPEDSSIYLCSAGDSNTEAFFGQGTRLTVV.

The chain uses TRBV7-6 and TRBJ2-7; 13 nucleotides match TRBD2. The CDR3 contains 16 residues. Per the germline V gene, CDR1 is SGHVS and CDR2 is FNYEAQ. V dropped 4 bases and J dropped 4; count of bases not matched to a gene: 7. The chain's CDR3 is CASSSLRTSGGYEQYF. CDR3 DNA sequence: TGTGCCAGCAGCTCACTACGGACTAGCGGGGGATACGAGCAGTACTTC.

The gene calls are TRBV11-2 and TRBJ2-5; D possibly uses TRBD1 or TRBD2 (5 bases each). CDR1 is SGHAT and CDR2 is FQNNGV in the germline V gene. The CDR3 sequence is 14 residues long. V was pared by 4 bases and J by 7 bases, with 16 bases between. The CDR3 is CASSYRDQDGTQYF. CDR3 coding DNA: TGTGCCAGCAGCTACCGGGACCAGGATGGGACCCAGTACTTC.

In the case of this clone: The sample has other DNA sequences that encode this CDR3 too. J is TRBJ1-5 and V is TRBV7-8; D uncertain. Germline lookup yields CDR1 SGHVS and CDR2 FQNEAQ. This CDR3 spans 13 amino acids. V gave up 4 bases and J gave up 0 bases, with 4 bases separating them. The DNA of the CDR3 is TGTGCCAGCAGCTCGGATAGCAATCAGCCCCAGCATTTT. Its protein is CASSSDSNQPQHF. The full variable domain, with the rest looked up from reference TRBV7-8 and TRBJ1-5, is GAGVSQSPRYKVAKRGQDVALRCDPISGHVSLFWYQQALGQGPEFLTYFQNEAQLDKSGLPSDRFFAERPEGSVSTLKIQRTQQEDSAVYLCASSSDSNQPQHFGDGTRLSIL.

CDR3 region: CSVEGDRGDIQYF. In nucleotides, the CDR3 is TGCAGCGTTGAAGGGGACAGGGGAGACATTCAGTACTTC. This sequence joins TRBV29-1 and TRBJ2-4; the match to TRBD1 covers 10 bases. The V and J ends lost 1 base and 8 bases, in that order; junction bases with no gene match: 2. CDR3 length: 13 amino acids. The germline V gene encodes CDR1 SQVTM and CDR2 ANQGSEA.

The chain uses TRBV15 and TRBJ1-5; 9 bases match TRBD1. CDR1 and CDR2 (germline): LNHNV, YYDKDF (reference sequence). The CDR3 length is 15 residues. Trimming took 2 bases from V and 4 from J; bases not matched to a gene: 3. This chain's CDR3 is CATSRIDRGNQPQHF. In nucleotides, the CDR3 is TGTGCCACCAGCAGAATCGACAGGGGGAATCAGCCCCAGCATTTT.

V gene TRBV30 combines with J gene TRBJ1-1; D is perhaps TRBD1 (6 bases). Trimming shortened V by 7 bases and J by 2 bases, and 11 bases separated the two germline ends. CDR1 and CDR2 from the germline V gene are GTSNPN and SVGIG (reference sequence). The CDR3 loop spans 12 amino acids. The CDR3 bases are TGTGCCTCGACAGGCGTAAACACTGAAGCTTTCTTT. As protein: CASTGVNTEAFF.

This clone has just one count. The chain is built from TRBV27 and TRBJ1-2, with D possibly TRBD1 on 6 matching bases. Between the trimmed V and J ends, which lost 4 bases and 2 bases, there was a span of 8 bases. Looked up from germline, CDR1 is MNHEY and CDR2 is SMNVEV (reference sequence). The CDR3 consists of 13 residues. In DNA form, the CDR3 reads TGTGCCAGCAGTTCCGACAGGAACTATGGCTACACCTTC. This codes for CASSSDRNYGYTF.

In this sample, this clone turned up once. The chain is built from TRBV5-1 and TRBJ1-1; tentative D call: TRBD1 (6 bases). Trimming took 4 bases from V and 11 from J, leaving 18 bases between them. CDR3 length: 13 residues. Germline-derived CDR1 and CDR2 are SGHRS and YFSETQ. The CDR3 nucleotides read TGCGCCAGCAGCCCGATATCCGACAGGATGGCTTTCTTT. Translating it yields CASSPISDRMAFF. Together with reference TRBV5-1 and TRBJ1-1, the CDR3 gives the full variable domain: KAGVTQTPRYLIKTRGQQVTLSCSPISGHRSVSWYQQTPGQGLQFLFEYFSETQRNKGNFPGRFSGRQFSNSRSEMNVSTLELGDSALYLCASSPISDRMAFFGQGTRLTVV.

This clone showed up just a few times. The genes are TRBV9 and TRBJ1-2; 7 nucleotides line up with TRBD1. The CDR3 totals 14 residues. Per germline, CDR1 SGDLS and CDR2 YYNGEE. The J segment lost 7 bases and the V segment lost 1 base, leaving 7 bases of the junction unmatched. CDR3 sequence: CASSVPNQGGGYTF. The CDR3 nucleotides read TGTGCCAGCAGCGTACCCAATCAGGGGGGTGGCTACACCTTC.

CDR3 sequence reads: CASSVVGWVTDTQYF. The DNA for the CDR3 is TGTGCCAGCAGCGTAGTGGGGTGGGTCACAGATACGCAGTATTTT. The J gene is TRBJ2-3, the V gene TRBV9; D unclear. CDR1 SGDLS and CDR2 YYNGEE come from the germline V gene. The ends were cut back, 0 bases at V and 2 bases at J, with 10 bases in the middle. The CDR3 consists of 15 residues.

The J gene is TRBJ1-1, the V gene TRBV29-1; 8 bases line up with TRBD1. Germline CDR1 is SQVTM and CDR2 is ANQGSEA. The junction had 7 bases not matched to a gene; V was cut back by 6 bases and J by 4 bases. The CDR3 is 13 amino acids. This CDR3 is CSVDGRGPTEAFF. CDR3 nucleotide sequence: TGCAGCGTAGACGGCAGGGGGCCCACTGAAGCTTTCTTT.

This clone was counted a few times. The chain couples TRBV29-1 to TRBJ2-5; 7 bases line up with TRBD2. V trimming: 5 bases; J trimming: 5 bases; junction bases outside the gene matches: 8. Germline values: CDR1 SQVTM, CDR2 ANQGSEA. The CDR3 extends over 13 amino acids. CDR3: CSVSHLSGETQYF. In nucleotides, the CDR3 is TGCAGCGTTTCGCACCTTAGCGGGGAGACCCAGTACTTC.

V is TRBV29-1 and J is TRBJ1-4; the D is unclear. In germline, CDR1 is SQVTM, CDR2 ANQGSEA. V dropped 6 bases and J dropped 6 bases, with 17 bases sitting between them. This CDR3 comprises 14 residues. The CDR3 region has the DNA TGCAGCGTCCTACTGCGAGGGCCATATGAAAAACTGTTTTTT. Amino acids: CSVLLRGPYEKLFF.